A single sample gave rise to the 27 T cell receptor beta chains below, sequenced in a study of OX40 agonist ivuxolimab in advanced cancers. Sequenced by immunoSEQ multiplex PCR; TCRdb stores in-frame clones only, minus some. In the table there are about 16,000 clones, roughly 84% of which are singletons. Sequenced here: CD4+ or CD8+ T cells sorted from blood, sampled in a trial of the OX40 agonist ivuxolimab. The receptors derive from an adult with an advanced solid tumor such as melanoma, head and neck, liver or kidney cancer.

This chain links TRBV5-1 with TRBJ2-2, with 9 nucleotides matching TRBD1. J was trimmed by 2 bases and V by 0 bases; bases with no gene match: 5. Looked up from germline, CDR1 is SGHRS and CDR2 is YFSETQ. The CDR3 totals 17 residues. The CDR3 bases are TGCGCCAGCAGCTTGGCCGCGGACAGGGGAAACACCGGGGAGCTGTTTTTT. Amino acid sequence: CASSLAADRGNTGELFF.

In this sample, this clone turned up once. The chain couples TRBV23-1 to TRBJ1-4; TRBD1 agrees at 8 bases. TRBV23-1 qualifies as an ORF whose function is uncertain. The CDR3 is made up of 15 amino acids. After removal of 2 bases from V and 5 bases from J, the junction contained 4 bases not matched to a gene. CDR3: CASSQSRTGNEKLFF. The CDR3 coding sequence is TGCGCCAGCAGTCAAAGTCGGACAGGGAATGAAAAACTGTTTTTT.

The V call is TRBV6-5, the J call TRBJ1-4; no firm D call. The CDR3 contains 13 residues. Germline lookup yields CDR1 MNHEY and CDR2 SVGAGI. The V gene lost 0 bases and the J gene lost 8 bases, with 7 bases spanning the gap. The CDR3 here is CASSYSSGEKLFF. CDR3 coding DNA: TGTGCCAGCAGTTACTCCAGCGGCGAAAAACTGTTTTTT.

The J gene is TRBJ1-5, the V gene TRBV2; possible D gene TRBD1, 5 bases. Germline CDR1 SNHLY, CDR2 FYNNEI. This CDR3 region has 15 residues. V shed 6 bases and J shed 2 bases, with 14 bases lying between them. CDR3 region: CASRVFATGNQPQHF. The CDR3 coding sequence is TGTGCCAGCAGGGTATTTGCGACAGGCAATCAGCCCCAGCATTTT.

The CDR3 loop is CASSQVSGQGMRQPQHF. CDR3 sequence (DNA): TGCGCCAGCAGCCAAGTTTCGGGACAGGGGATGAGGCAGCCCCAGCATTTT. V is TRBV4-1 and J is TRBJ1-5, with 10 bases aligning to TRBD1. V shed 1 base and J 7 bases; nucleotides not matched to a gene: 10. Germline V gene lookup returns CDR1 MGHRA and CDR2 YSYEKL. This CDR3 contains 17 residues.

The gene calls are TRBV4-1 and TRBJ1-2; D remains ambiguous. From germline, CDR1 is MGHRA and CDR2 YSYEKL. V was shortened by 1 base and J by 3 bases, with 12 bases between the two germline ends. The length of the CDR3 is 15 residues. The CDR3 bases are TGCGCCAGCAGCCAAGTGCTACGGCCAGACTATGGCTACACCTTC. Encoded protein: CASSQVLRPDYGYTF.

The rearrangement joins TRBV6-5 to TRBJ1-1, with TRBD1 matching over 9 bases. V was clipped by 6 bases and J by 3 bases; unmatched bases: 5. CDR1 and CDR2 from the germline V gene are MNHEY and SVGAGI. The CDR3 sequence is 14 residues long. CDR3 residues: CASRQNRGHTEAFF. The CDR3 coding sequence is TGTGCCAGCAGACAGAACAGGGGGCACACTGAAGCTTTCTTT.

V is TRBV6-5 and J is TRBJ1-5; 8 bases map to TRBD1. V shed 6 bases, J shed 6 bases, and the junction held 7 bases outside the gene matches. The CDR3 runs 14 residues. CDR1 and CDR2 from the germline V gene are MNHEY and SVGAGI. This CDR3 reads CASRDGQGGQPQHF. As DNA, the CDR3 is TGTGCCAGCAGAGACGGACAGGGAGGTCAGCCCCAGCATTTT.

The rearrangement joins TRBV19 to TRBJ2-3; D remains ambiguous. Germline V lookup: CDR1 LNHDA, CDR2 SQIVND (reference sequence). Trimming pared 1 base from V and 0 bases from J, leaving 5 bases between. The CDR3 is 14 residues long. CDR3 bases: TGTGCCAGTAGTATAGCTATAAGCACAGATACGCAGTATTTT. Amino acids: CASSIAISTDTQYF.

V usage is TRBV11-1 and J usage is TRBJ1-5; D not certain. Germline CDR1 is SGHAT and CDR2 is FQDESV (reference sequence). Trimming shortened V by 3 bases and J by 0 bases, and 6 bases separated the two germline ends. The CDR3 runs to 14 residues. The CDR3 spells CASSLDGSNQPQHF. The DNA of the CDR3 is TGTGCCAGCAGCTTGGACGGTAGCAATCAGCCCCAGCATTTT.

The genes are TRBV2 and TRBJ2-7, with D perhaps TRBD1 (6 bases). Germline V gives CDR1 SNHLY, CDR2 FYNNEI. This CDR3 is built from 12 residues. V was clipped by 5 bases and J by 4 bases, with 9 bases between them. Here the CDR3 reads CASSSQGYEQYF. In DNA form, the CDR3 reads TGTGCCAGCAGTTCACAGGGTTACGAGCAGTACTTC.

The CDR3 protein is CASSLVALNTGELFF. In DNA form, the CDR3 reads TGTGCCAGCAGCTTGGTAGCTTTAAACACCGGGGAGCTGTTTTTT. The chain has TRBV5-5 and TRBJ2-2; D is unclear. CDR3 length: 15 amino acids. CDR1 is SGHKS, CDR2 YYEKEE, per germline (reference sequence). V was cut by 0 bases and J by 2 bases, with 8 bases left in between.

The V call is TRBV10-1, the J call TRBJ2-7, with D possibly being TRBD1 (5 bases). The germline V and J ends were trimmed by 2 bases and 6 bases, with 14 bases remaining between them. CDR1 and CDR2 (germline): WNHNN, SYGVQD (reference sequence). The CDR3 has 14 amino acids. Here the CDR3 reads CASSERPGGAEQYF. The CDR3 DNA sequence: TGCGCCAGCAGTGAGAGACCCGGTGGGGCCGAGCAGTACTTC.

This clone has just one count. The chain employs TRBV10-3 and TRBJ1-2; 7 bases match TRBD1. The V segment lost 4 bases and the J segment 8 bases; nucleotides outside the gene matches: 7. This CDR3 is built from 13 residues. Germline V CDR1 and CDR2: ENHRY, SYGVKD. CDR3 sequence (DNA): TGTGCCATCAGTGGGACAGGAGAAGGCGGCTACACCTTC. Its translation is CAISGTGEGGYTF.

This sequence joins TRBV2 and TRBJ2-7, with D unclear. The CDR3 contains 13 residues. With 4 bases removed from V and 2 bases from J, the gap between germline ends came to 9 bases. Looked up from germline, CDR1 is SNHLY and CDR2 is FYNNEI. The CDR3 DNA is TGTGCCAGCAGTGGTTCTGGTACCTACGAGCAGTACTTC. Translation gives CASSGSGTYEQYF.

The chain combines TRBV9 with TRBJ1-1, with 7 bases matching TRBD1. The CDR3 length is 16 residues. The junction had 13 bases not matched to a gene; V was cut back by 4 bases and J by 4 bases. CDR1 and CDR2 (germline): SGDLS, YYNGEE. This CDR3 is CASSPRDSRRSTEAFF. The CDR3 DNA follows: TGTGCCAGCAGCCCCCGGGACAGTCGGAGGAGCACTGAAGCTTTCTTT.

The chain employs TRBV7-9 and TRBJ2-5, with D hard to call. The CDR3 sequence is 13 residues long. Trimming pared 2 bases from V and 2 bases from J, leaving 6 bases between. CDR1 is SEHNR and CDR2 is FQNEAQ in the germline V gene (reference sequence). The CDR3 sequence: CASSLSQQETQYF. CDR3 in DNA: TGTGCCAGCAGCTTAAGCCAGCAAGAGACCCAGTACTTC.

This chain links TRBV5-1 with TRBJ2-6; D uncertain. The CDR3 consists of 15 residues. Germline V CDR1 and CDR2: SGHRS, YFSETQ. V lost 3 bases, J lost 0 bases, and 7 bases lay in between. The CDR3 DNA reads TGCGCCAGCAGCTCCGGCGGCTCTGGGGCCAACGTCCTGACTTTC. The encoded protein is CASSSGGSGANVLTF. Full variable domain (missing parts from reference TRBV5-1 and TRBJ2-6): KAGVTQTPRYLIKTRGQQVTLSCSPISGHRSVSWYQQTPGQGLQFLFEYFSETQRNKGNFPGRFSGRQFSNSRSEMNVSTLELGDSALYLCASSSGGSGANVLTFGAGSRLTVL.

The chain joins TRBV18 to TRBJ1-1; D gene unclear. V lost 2 bases to trimming and J lost 3 bases, with 10 bases between them. Per the germline V gene, CDR1 is KGHSH and CDR2 is LQKENI. The CDR3 sequence is 14 residues long. In DNA form, the CDR3 reads TGTGCCAGCTCACCAAGCAGGTTCGACACTGAAGCTTTCTTT. This codes for CASSPSRFDTEAFF.

The chain uses TRBV2 and TRBJ2-5; either TRBD1 or TRBD2 may supply D (5 bases each). Deletions cut 5 bases from V and 8 bases from J, with 24 bases between. The CDR3 runs 16 residues. CDR1 and CDR2 from the germline V gene are SNHLY and FYNNEI. CDR3 DNA: TGTGCCAGCAGTAGCCCTCTGACTGGACACGGGGAAACCCAGTACTTC. Amino acids: CASSSPLTGHGETQYF.

This clone was found once. The chain couples TRBV27 to TRBJ2-3; 8 nucleotides match TRBD2. Germline V CDR1 and CDR2: MNHEY, SMNVEV (reference sequence). The trim removed 6 bases at V and 4 bases at J, leaving 6 bases unmatched. The CDR3 extends over 14 amino acids. CDR3 loop: CASRASGSADTQYF. The CDR3 DNA reads as TGTGCCAGCAGGGCAAGCGGGAGTGCAGATACGCAGTATTTT.

The chain links TRBV6-1 to TRBJ2-3; D uncertain. The ends were cut back, 5 bases at V and 1 base at J, with 4 bases in the middle. Germline V gene sequence: CDR1 MNHNS, CDR2 SASEGT. The CDR3 is 12 amino acids. The DNA of the CDR3 is TGTGCCAGCAGTCCCGGCACAGATACGCAGTATTTT. Amino acids: CASSPGTDTQYF.

This chain uses TRBV5-1 with TRBJ2-1, with 9 bases that match TRBD1. J was trimmed by 7 bases and V by 4 bases; bases with no gene match: 9. The length of the CDR3 is 15 residues. Per germline, CDR1 SGHRS and CDR2 YFSETQ. The CDR3 DNA follows: TGCGCCAGCAGCCCGATGGGACAGGGATTTAATGAGCAGTTCTTC. It yields the protein CASSPMGQGFNEQFF. Drawing the rest from reference TRBV5-1 and TRBJ2-1, the complete variable domain is KAGVTQTPRYLIKTRGQQVTLSCSPISGHRSVSWYQQTPGQGLQFLFEYFSETQRNKGNFPGRFSGRQFSNSRSEMNVSTLELGDSALYLCASSPMGQGFNEQFFGPGTRLTVL.

The chain carries TRBV11-1 and TRBJ2-7; 11 bases fit TRBD2. Germline V gene sequence: CDR1 SGHAT, CDR2 FQDESV (reference sequence). The CDR3 consists of 16 residues. V was clipped by 4 bases and J by 4 bases; unmatched bases: 9. The CDR3 sequence: CASSSGLAGGGYEQYF. The CDR3 DNA follows: TGTGCCAGCAGCTCTGGACTAGCGGGCGGAGGATACGAGCAGTACTTC.

The J gene is TRBJ2-5, the V gene TRBV11-2; the match to TRBD2 covers 12 bases. Per the germline V gene, CDR1 is SGHAT and CDR2 is FQNNGV. The CDR3 is 15 residues long. Trimming at V came to 5 bases and at J to 2 bases, leaving 3 bases not matched to a gene. The CDR3: CASSQGTSGQETQYF. The CDR3 nucleotides are TGTGCCAGCAGCCAGGGGACTAGCGGGCAAGAGACCCAGTACTTC.

This chain connects TRBV6-5 to TRBJ1-2, with a possible D match to TRBD1 (5 bases). The CDR3 spans 14 residues. The V and J ends lost 5 bases and 4 bases respectively, with 14 bases between them. The germline CDR1 and CDR2 sequences are MNHEY and SVGAGI. The CDR3 region is CASSKSRVFYGYTF. The DNA of the CDR3 is TGTGCCAGCAGTAAATCCAGGGTATTCTATGGCTACACCTTC.

This sequence joins TRBV2 and TRBJ2-1, with 10 bases that match TRBD2. The CDR3 consists of 13 residues. Looked up from germline, CDR1 is SNHLY and CDR2 is FYNNEI. With V trimmed by 11 bases and J by 5 bases, 6 bases remained unmatched. CDR3 sequence: CAGRTSGNNEQFF. The CDR3 nucleotides read TGTGCCGGCCGGACTAGCGGAAACAATGAGCAGTTCTTC.